This T cell receptor beta chain was identified during a study of shared clonotypes between healthy human individuals. Study-wide background: Each donor had three CD4 naive, three CD4 memory, two CD8 naive and one CD8 memory plate.

Nashville, Tennessee was home to all donors, who were Caucasian adults. Researchers ran the assay at a deep level. The table came from immunoSEQ multiplex PCR; TCRdb's copy has only in-frame clones and leaves some out. The table includes roughly 1.4 million clones, approximately 98.5% detected once. Findings of the study overall: Naive CD4 clonotypes overlapped across a few donors at roughly 5.1%.

Concerning this clone itself: Its antigen is still unknown.

This CDR3 is 17 amino acids long. From germline, CDR1 is MGHRA and CDR2 YSYEKL. V was clipped by 4 bases and J by 5 bases, with 22 bases between them. The specimen sequenced was naive CD4+ T cells sorted from blood. Subset of the sample: CD45RA+ positively selected. The genes are TRBV4-1 and TRBJ2-3; TRBD2 is a possible D gene (6 bases). This TCR was sampled from a man aged 30-40 years in good health. CDR3 amino acids: CASSLTRDEGWGDTQYF. The CDR3 bases are TGCGCCAGCAGCCTTACGCGGGACGAAGGGTGGGGAGATACGCAGTATTTT.